This T cell receptor beta chain is from a study of control samples from healthy donors and cancer patients. Assay used: immunoSEQ multiplex PCR; TCRdb lists only in-frame clones, some missing. The sample shows 200,000 to 250,000 clones, roughly 94% of them seen only once. The sample taken for sequencing was blood. The receptor was isolated from a man in his forties or fifties in good health.

CDR3 region: CASSFSTGGVYSNQPQHF. The CDR3, as DNA: TGTGCCAGCAGCTTTTCGACAGGAGGCGTTTATAGCAATCAGCCCCAGCATTTT. J is TRBJ1-5 and V is TRBV7-9; D is possibly TRBD1 (6 bases). V was trimmed by 3 bases and J by 0 bases, leaving 18 bases between them. This CDR3 has 18 amino acids. The germline CDR1 and CDR2 sequences are SEHNR and FQNEAQ (reference sequence). Combining the CDR3 with reference TRBV7-9 and TRBJ1-5 gives the whole variable domain DTGVSQNPRHKITKRGQNVTFRCDPISEHNRLYWYRQTLGQGPEFLTYFQNEAQLEKSRLLSDRFSAERPKGSFSTLEIQRTEQGDSAMYLCASSFSTGGVYSNQPQHFGDGTRLSIL.